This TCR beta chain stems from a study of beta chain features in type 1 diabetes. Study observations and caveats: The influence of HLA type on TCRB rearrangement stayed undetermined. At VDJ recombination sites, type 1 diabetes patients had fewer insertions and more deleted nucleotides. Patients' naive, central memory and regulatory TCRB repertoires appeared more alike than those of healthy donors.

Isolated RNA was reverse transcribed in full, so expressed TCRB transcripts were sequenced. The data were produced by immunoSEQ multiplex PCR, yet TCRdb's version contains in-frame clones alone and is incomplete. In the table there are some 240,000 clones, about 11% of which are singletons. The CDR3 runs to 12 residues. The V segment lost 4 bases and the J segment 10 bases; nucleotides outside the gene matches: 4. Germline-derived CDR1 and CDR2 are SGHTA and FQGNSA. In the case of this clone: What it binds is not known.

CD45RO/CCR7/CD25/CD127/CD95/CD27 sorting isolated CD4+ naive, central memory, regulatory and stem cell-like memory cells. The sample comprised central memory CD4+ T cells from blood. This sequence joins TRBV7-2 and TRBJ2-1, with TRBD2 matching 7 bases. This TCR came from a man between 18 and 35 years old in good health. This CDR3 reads CASSWTREEQFF. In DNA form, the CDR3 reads TGTGCCAGCAGCTGGACTAGAGAGGAGCAGTTCTTC.